This is a list of T cell receptor beta chains from one sample in a study of blood T cell repertoires in COVID-19. Assay: immunoSEQ multiplex PCR; the TCRdb copy retains only in-frame clones and omits some. The sample consists of 100,000 to 150,000 clones, more than 75% of them appearing once. The sequenced sample consisted of peripheral blood. The receptors shown here come from a woman in her sixties or seventies with COVID-19, enrolled during active disease. Each CDR3 is given with its conserved first and last residue. The D gene is left open where the match is weak. Not every row has a clone size; where given, it reads once, few, many or a size class.

d_call,clone_size,v_call,j_call,cdr3_aa,cdr3_nt
TRBD2,once,TRBV5-1,TRBJ2-7,CASSAGGPEQYF,TGCGCCAGCAGCGCGGGAGGGCCCGAGCAGTACTTC
NA,once,TRBV19,TRBJ1-4,CASSILPTLGEKLFF,TGTGCCAGTAGTATTCTCCCCACCCTAGGAGAAAAACTGTTTTTT
NA,NA,TRBV19,TRBJ2-7,CASSIGGYEQYF,TGTGCCAGTAGTATTGGGGGGTACGAGCAGTACTTC
NA,few,TRBV11-2,TRBJ1-6,CASSFPGAEYNSPLHF,TGTGCCAGCAGCTTCCCGGGAGCCGAGTATAATTCACCCCTCCACTTT
TRBD2,NA,TRBV7-9,TRBJ2-3,CASSLGLADRTDTQYF,TGTGCCAGCAGCTTAGGTCTAGCGGACCGCACAGATACGCAGTATTTT
NA,NA,TRBV3-1/TRBV3-2,TRBJ1-4,CASRRSEKLFF,TGTGCCAGCCGTCGGAGTGAAAAACTGTTTTTT
NA,NA,TRBV5-1,TRBJ1-1,CASSYDTGSGTEAFF,TGCGCCAGCAGCTATGATACAGGGAGTGGCACTGAAGCTTTCTTT
NA,NA,TRBV6-1,TRBJ2-7,CASSEALSLQGRSDEQYF,TGTGCCAGCAGTGAAGCGTTATCCCTCCAGGGTCGGTCGGACGAGCAGTACTTC
NA,NA,TRBV20-1,TRBJ1-2,CSARDSGGYTF,TGCAGTGCTAGAGATTCGGGGGGCTACACCTTC
TRBD2,NA,TRBV4-1,TRBJ2-1,CASSQDASLAGAYEQFF,TGCGCCAGCAGCCAAGACGCGTCGCTAGCGGGGGCCTATGAGCAGTTCTTC
TRBD1,NA,TRBV5-6,TRBJ1-6,CASSLNRDRGGSPLHF,TGTGCCAGCAGCTTAAACCGGGACAGGGGTGGATCACCCCTCCACTTT
TRBD2,NA,TRBV11-2,TRBJ2-5,CASSFPLAGGKETQYF,TGTGCCAGCAGCTTCCCCCTAGCGGGGGGGAAAGAGACCCAGTACTTC
NA,many,TRBV2,TRBJ1-6,CASSEWAGGASPLHF,TGTGCCAGCAGTGAGTGGGCAGGCGGGGCTTCACCCCTCCACTTT
NA,few,TRBV10-1,TRBJ1-4,CASSETGSEKLFF,TGCGCCAGCAGTGAAACAGGGTCTGAAAAACTGTTTTTT
TRBD1,NA,TRBV7-9,TRBJ1-4,CASSWTGTGNEKLFF,TGTGCCAGCAGCTGGACTGGGACAGGGAATGAAAAACTGTTTTTT
NA,NA,TRBV5-4,TRBJ1-1,CASSSVGGGTEAFF,TGTGCCAGCAGCTCCGTCGGGGGGGGGACTGAAGCTTTCTTT
NA,NA,TRBV5-1,TRBJ1-5,CASSRGSNQPQHF,TGCGCCAGCAGCCGGGGGAGCAATCAGCCCCAGCATTTT